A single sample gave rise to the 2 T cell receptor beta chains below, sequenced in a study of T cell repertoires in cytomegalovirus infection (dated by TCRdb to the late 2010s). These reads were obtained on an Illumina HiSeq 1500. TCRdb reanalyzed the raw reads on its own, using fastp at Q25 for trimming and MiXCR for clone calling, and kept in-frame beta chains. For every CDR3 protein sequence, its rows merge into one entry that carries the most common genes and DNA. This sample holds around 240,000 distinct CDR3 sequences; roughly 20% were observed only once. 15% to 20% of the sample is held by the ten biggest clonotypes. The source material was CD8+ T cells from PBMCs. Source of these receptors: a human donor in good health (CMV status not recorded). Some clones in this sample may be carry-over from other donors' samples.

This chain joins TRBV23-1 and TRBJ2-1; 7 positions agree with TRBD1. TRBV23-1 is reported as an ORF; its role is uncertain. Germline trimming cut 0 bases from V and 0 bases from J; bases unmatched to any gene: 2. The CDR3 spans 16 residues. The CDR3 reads CASSQSQGPSYNEQFF. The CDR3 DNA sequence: TGCGCCAGCAGTCAATCACAGGGGCCCTCCTACAATGAGCAGTTCTTC.

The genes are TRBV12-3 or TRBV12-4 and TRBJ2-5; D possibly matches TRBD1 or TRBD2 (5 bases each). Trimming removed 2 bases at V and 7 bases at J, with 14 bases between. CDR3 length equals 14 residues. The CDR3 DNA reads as TGTGCCAGCAGTTTAATGGGAAACGGGGCGACCCAGTACTTC. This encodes CASSLMGNGATQYF.